This T cell receptor beta chain was documented in a study of T-cell memory formation after mild COVID-19. The study, taken as a whole, reports: What remained unconfirmed was the SARS-CoV-2 specificity of second-wave clones peaking on day 37. Among clones contracting day 15 to 85, CD4/CD8 was balanced, whereas later expanders leaned CD4+.

To note about this clonotype: The target antigen is unknown.

TCRdb re-called the 5' RACE reads with MiXCR, one entry per CDR3 protein. The sample consists of 40,000 to 45,000 distinct CDR3 sequences, more than 7% of them appearing once. CDR1 is SGHRS and CDR2 is YFSETQ in the germline V gene. The CDR3 runs to 15 residues. V lost 0 bases and J lost 2, with 10 bases in between. The V and J genes are TRBV5-1 and TRBJ2-3, with a tentative D call TRBD2 (5 bases). The clonotype originates from a man younger than 35 who had mild COVID-19 (a few samples of this study predate the infection). Cell type and time point are not known. The specimen was PBMCs or a T cell subset sorted from them (not recorded which). The CDR3 region is CASSLEGSDTDTQYF. The CDR3 DNA follows: TGCGCCAGCAGCTTGGAGGGTAGCGACACAGATACGCAGTATTTT. The full variable domain, with the rest looked up from reference TRBV5-1 and TRBJ2-3, is KAGVTQTPRYLIKTRGQQVTLSCSPISGHRSVSWYQQTPGQGLQFLFEYFSETQRNKGNFPGRFSGRQFSNSRSEMNVSTLELGDSALYLCASSLEGSDTDTQYFGPGTRLTVL.